This T cell receptor (beta chain) was identified during a study of blood T cell repertoires in COVID-19. Study as a whole: Italy, Spain and the United States were the sources of the convalescent and acute COVID-19 samples. PBMCs, B-cell-depleted T cells, or T cells provided the cDNA or gDNA that made up the material.

The CDR3 contains 11 residues. The V and J ends lost 3 bases and 2 bases respectively, with 4 bases between them. CDR1 and CDR2 from the germline V gene are SQVTM and ANQGSEA. Per the authors' pipeline: Nucleated cell counts were estimated from reference gene primer amplification. TCRdb's table, derived via immunoSEQ multiplex PCR, lists solely in-frame clones and lacks some. V and J calls and clone size follow that table, whereas D and trimming were derived from the DNA. The sample includes fewer than 250,000 clones, roughly 82% of them seen just once. Specimen: peripheral blood. The J gene is TRBJ1-1, the V gene TRBV29-1; D is undetermined. This TCR was sampled from a woman between 65 and 79 years old with acute or convalescent COVID-19. CDR3 residues: CSVEANTEAFF. The CDR3, as DNA: TGCAGCGTTGAGGCAAACACTGAAGCTTTCTTT.